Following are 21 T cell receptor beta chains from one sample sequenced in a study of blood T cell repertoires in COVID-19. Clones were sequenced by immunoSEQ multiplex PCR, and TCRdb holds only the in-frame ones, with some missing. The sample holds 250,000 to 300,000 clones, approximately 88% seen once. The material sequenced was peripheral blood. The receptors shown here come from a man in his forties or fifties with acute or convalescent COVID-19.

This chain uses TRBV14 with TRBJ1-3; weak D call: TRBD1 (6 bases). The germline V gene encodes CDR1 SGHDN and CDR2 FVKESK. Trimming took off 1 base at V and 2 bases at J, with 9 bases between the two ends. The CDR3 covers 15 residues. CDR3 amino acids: CASSQATGTGNTIYF. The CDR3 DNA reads TGTGCCAGCAGCCAAGCAACAGGGACTGGAAACACCATATATTTT.

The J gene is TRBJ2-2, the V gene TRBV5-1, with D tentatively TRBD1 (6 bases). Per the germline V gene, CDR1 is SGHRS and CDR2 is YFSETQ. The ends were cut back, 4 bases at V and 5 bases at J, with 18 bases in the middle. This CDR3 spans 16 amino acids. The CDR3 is CASSDDRQVWTGELFF. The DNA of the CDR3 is TGCGCCAGCAGCGACGACCGACAGGTGTGGACCGGGGAGCTGTTTTTT.

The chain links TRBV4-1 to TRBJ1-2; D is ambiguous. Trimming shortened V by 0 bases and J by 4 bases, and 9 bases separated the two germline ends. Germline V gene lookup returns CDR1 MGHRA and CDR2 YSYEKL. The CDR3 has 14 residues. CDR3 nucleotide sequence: TGCGCCAGCAGCCAAGATCGACTGGCCTATGGCTACACCTTC. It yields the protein CASSQDRLAYGYTF.

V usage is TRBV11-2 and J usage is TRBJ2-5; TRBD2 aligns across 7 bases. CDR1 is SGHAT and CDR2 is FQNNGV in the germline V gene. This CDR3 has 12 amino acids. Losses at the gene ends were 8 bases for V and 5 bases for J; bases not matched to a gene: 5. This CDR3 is CASVRRGETQYF. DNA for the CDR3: TGTGCCAGCGTCCGGCGGGGGGAGACCCAGTACTTC.

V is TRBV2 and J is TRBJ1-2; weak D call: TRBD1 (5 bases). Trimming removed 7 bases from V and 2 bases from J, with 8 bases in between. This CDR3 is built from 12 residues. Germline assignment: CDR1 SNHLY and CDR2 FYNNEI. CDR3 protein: CASTGVNYGYTF. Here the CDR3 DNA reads TGTGCCAGCACGGGGGTAAACTATGGCTACACCTTC.

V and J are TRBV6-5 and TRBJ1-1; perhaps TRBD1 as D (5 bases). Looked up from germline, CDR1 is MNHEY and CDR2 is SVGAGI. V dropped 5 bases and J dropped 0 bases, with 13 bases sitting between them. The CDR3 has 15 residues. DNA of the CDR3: TGTGCCAGCAGTAGTCCCGGGACTGTGAACACTGAAGCTTTCTTT. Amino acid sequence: CASSSPGTVNTEAFF.

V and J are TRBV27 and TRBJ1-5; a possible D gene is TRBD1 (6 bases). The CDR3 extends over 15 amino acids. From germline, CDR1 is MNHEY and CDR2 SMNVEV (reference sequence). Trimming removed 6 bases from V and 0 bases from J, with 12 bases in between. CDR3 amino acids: CASRVTGYSNQPQHF. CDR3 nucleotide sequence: TGTGCCAGCAGGGTGACAGGATATAGCAATCAGCCCCAGCATTTT.

This CDR3 reads CASSGRTGSGELFF. Written as DNA, the CDR3 is TGTGCCAGCAGCGGACGGACAGGGTCCGGGGAGCTGTTTTTT. The chain couples TRBV11-1 to TRBJ2-2; 8 bases fit TRBD1. Per germline, CDR1 SGHAT and CDR2 FQDESV (reference sequence). The CDR3 consists of 14 residues. The V gene end was trimmed by 5 bases and the J gene end by 6 bases; junction bases not matched to a gene: 5.

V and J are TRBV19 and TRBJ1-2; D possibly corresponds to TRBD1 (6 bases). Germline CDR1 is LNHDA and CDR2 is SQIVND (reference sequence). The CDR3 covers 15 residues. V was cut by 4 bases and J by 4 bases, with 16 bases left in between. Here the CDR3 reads CASSREKQGRYGYTF. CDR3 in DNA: TGTGCCAGTAGTAGGGAGAAACAGGGACGCTATGGCTACACCTTC. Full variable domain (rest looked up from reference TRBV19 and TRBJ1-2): DGGITQSPKYLFRKEGQNVTLSCEQNLNHDAMYWYRQDPGQGLRLIYYSQIVNDFQKGDIAEGYSVSREKKESFPLTVTSAQKNPTAFYLCASSREKQGRYGYTFGSGTRLTVV.

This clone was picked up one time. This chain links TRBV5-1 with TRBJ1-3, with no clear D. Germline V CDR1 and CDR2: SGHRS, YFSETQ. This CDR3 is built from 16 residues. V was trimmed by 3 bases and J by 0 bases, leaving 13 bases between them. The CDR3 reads CASSYDPGNSGNTIYF. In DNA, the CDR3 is TGCGCCAGCAGCTACGACCCCGGGAACTCTGGAAACACCATATATTTT.

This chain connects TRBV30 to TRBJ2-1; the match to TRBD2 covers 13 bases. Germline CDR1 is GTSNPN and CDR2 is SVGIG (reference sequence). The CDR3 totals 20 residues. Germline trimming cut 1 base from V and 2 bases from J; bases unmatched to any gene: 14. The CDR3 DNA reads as TGTGCCTGGAGTGGTCGGACTAGCGGGGGACCCCAGCAAGCCTACAATGAGCAGTTCTTC. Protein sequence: CAWSGRTSGGPQQAYNEQFF.

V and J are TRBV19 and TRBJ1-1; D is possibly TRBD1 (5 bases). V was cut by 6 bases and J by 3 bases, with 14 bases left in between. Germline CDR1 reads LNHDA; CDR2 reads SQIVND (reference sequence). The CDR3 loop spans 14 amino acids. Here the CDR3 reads CASSPGPADTEAFF. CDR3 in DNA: TGTGCCAGTAGCCCAGGGCCCGCGGACACTGAAGCTTTCTTT.

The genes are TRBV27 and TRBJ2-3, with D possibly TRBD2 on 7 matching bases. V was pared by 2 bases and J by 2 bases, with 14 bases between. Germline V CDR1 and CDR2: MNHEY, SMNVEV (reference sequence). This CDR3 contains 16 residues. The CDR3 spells CASSLSWRGLTDTQYF. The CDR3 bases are TGTGCCAGCAGTTTAAGTTGGCGGGGGCTCACAGATACGCAGTATTTT.

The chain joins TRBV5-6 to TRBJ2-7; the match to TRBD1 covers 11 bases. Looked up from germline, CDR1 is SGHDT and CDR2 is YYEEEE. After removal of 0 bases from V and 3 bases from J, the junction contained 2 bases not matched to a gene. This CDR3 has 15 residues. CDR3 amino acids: CASSLVGQGDYEQYF. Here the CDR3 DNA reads TGTGCCAGCAGCTTGGTGGGACAGGGGGACTACGAGCAGTACTTC.

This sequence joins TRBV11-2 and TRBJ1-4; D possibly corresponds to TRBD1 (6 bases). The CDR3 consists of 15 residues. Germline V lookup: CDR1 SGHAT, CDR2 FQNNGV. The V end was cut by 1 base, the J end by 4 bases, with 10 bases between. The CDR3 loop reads CASSLAGHDNEKLFF. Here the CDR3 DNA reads TGTGCCAGCAGCTTAGCGGGACACGATAATGAAAAACTGTTTTTT.

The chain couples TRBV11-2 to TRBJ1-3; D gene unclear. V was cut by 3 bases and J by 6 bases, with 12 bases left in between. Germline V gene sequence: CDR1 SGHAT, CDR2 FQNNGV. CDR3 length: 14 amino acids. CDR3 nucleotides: TGTGCCAGCAGCTTGAGACGGGAAGCAAACACCATATATTTT. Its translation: CASSLRREANTIYF.

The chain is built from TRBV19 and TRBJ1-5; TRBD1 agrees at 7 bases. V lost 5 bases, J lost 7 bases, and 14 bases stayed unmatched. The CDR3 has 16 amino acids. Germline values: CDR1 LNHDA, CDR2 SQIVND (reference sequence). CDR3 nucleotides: TGTGCCAGTAGTTTCACAACACAGGGGCTGTTGCAGCCCCAGCATTTT. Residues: CASSFTTQGLLQPQHF. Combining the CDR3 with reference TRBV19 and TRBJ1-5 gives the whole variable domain DGGITQSPKYLFRKEGQNVTLSCEQNLNHDAMYWYRQDPGQGLRLIYYSQIVNDFQKGDIAEGYSVSREKKESFPLTVTSAQKNPTAFYLCASSFTTQGLLQPQHFGDGTRLSIL.

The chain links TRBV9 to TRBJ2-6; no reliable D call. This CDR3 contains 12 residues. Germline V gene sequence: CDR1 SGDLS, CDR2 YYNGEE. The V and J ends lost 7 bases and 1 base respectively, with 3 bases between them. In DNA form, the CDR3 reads TGTGCCAGCCGGTCTGGGGCCAACGTCCTGACTTTC. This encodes CASRSGANVLTF.

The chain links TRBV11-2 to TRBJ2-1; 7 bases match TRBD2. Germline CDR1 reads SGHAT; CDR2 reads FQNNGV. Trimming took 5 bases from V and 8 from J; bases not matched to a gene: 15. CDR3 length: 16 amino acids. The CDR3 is CASSPLAGNYQDEQFF. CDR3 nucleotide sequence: TGTGCCAGCAGCCCGTTAGCGGGTAACTACCAGGATGAGCAGTTCTTC.

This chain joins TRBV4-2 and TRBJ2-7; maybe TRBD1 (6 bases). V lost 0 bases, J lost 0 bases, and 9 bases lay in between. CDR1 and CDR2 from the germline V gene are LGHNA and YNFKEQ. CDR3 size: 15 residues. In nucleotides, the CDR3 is TGTGCCAGCAGCCAAGAAGGGGACAACTCCTACGAGCAGTACTTC. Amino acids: CASSQEGDNSYEQYF.

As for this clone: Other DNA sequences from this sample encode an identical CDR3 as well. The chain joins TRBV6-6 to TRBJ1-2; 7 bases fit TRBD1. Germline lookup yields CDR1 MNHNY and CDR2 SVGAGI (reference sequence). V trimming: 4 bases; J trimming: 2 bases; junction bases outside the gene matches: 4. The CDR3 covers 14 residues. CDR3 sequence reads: CASSSRTGNYGYTF. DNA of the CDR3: TGTGCCAGCAGTTCCCGGACAGGAAACTATGGCTACACCTTC.